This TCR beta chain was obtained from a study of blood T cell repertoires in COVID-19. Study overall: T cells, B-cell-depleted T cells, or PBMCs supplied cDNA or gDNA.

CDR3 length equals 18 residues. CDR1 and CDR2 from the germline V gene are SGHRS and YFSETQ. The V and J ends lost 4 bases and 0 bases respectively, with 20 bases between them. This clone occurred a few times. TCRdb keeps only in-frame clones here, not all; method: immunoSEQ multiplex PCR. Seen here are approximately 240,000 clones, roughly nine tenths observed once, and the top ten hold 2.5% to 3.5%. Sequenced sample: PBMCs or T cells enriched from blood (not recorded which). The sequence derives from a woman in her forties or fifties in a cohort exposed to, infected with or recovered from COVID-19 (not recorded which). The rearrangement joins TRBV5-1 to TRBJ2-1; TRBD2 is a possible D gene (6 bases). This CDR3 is CASSPSTGTFSSYNEQFF. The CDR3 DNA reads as TGCGCCAGCAGCCCTAGTACGGGGACTTTTAGCTCCTACAATGAGCAGTTCTTC.